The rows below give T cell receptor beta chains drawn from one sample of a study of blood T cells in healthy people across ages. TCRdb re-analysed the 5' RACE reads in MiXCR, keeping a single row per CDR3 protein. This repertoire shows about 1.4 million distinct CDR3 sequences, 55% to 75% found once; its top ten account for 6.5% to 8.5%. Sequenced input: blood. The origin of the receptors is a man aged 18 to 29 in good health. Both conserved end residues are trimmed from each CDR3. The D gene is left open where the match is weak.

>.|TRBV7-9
ASSLKISGSTEAF
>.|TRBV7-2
ASSLLPHSLTETQY
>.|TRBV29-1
SVGAAGAYNEQY
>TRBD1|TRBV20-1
SARDRGLGTQY
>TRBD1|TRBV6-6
ASTLHGTANYGYT
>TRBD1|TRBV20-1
SAENDRVSPLH
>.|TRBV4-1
ASSQSGRNEQF
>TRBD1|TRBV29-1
SVEGTGGGTEAF
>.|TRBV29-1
SVEDINPEQF
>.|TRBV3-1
ASSRLRETQY
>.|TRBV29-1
SVEEPGYVYEQY
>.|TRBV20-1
SARPSGRDEKLF
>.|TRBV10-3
AISAEGGPSYNEQF
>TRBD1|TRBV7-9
ASSLETRQGQETQY
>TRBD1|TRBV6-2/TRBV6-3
ASRLTGGINEQF
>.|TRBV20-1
SARWGHGTLTGANVLT
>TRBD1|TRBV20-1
SAWTGNEQY
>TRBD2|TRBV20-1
SARPLARNEQF
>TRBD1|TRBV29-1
SATTGQGAVQY
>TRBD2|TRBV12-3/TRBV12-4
ASKPGTSELKETQY
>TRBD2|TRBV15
ATRSGGKSNEQF
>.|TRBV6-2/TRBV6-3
ASSSGGKNIQY
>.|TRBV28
ASSLTAAGDYGYT
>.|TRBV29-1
SVEAGQAEGTQETQY
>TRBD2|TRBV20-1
SARLIRRGVETQY
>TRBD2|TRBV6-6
AISGSRSYNEQF
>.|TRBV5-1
ASSPADGGAAF
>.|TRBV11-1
ASSLATGTPYNEQF
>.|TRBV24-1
ATSPRDFSYEQY
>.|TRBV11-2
ASSLDLYNEQF
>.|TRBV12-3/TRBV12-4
ASSPARAYEQN
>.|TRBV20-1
SASEQGEQY
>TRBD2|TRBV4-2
ASSQDWLAGATSTDTQY
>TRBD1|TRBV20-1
SADTRQGRIGSGANVLT
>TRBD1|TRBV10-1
ASSEHRTGKDEQY
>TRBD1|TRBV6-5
ASSSTGTGQPQH
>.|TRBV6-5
ASRSDYYQETQY
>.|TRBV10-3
AISESTGSYEQY
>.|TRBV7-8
ASSGGRHQETQY
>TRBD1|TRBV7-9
ASSLYRDRVRAGNTIY